This entry lists 9 T cell receptor beta chains sequenced from one sample in a study of beta chain features in type 1 diabetes. Findings of the study overall: Across all four CD4+ subsets, people with type 1 diabetes showed modestly shorter TCRB CDR3s.

These receptors' antigens are unknown. The entirety of the isolated RNA underwent reverse transcription, so expressed TCRB transcripts were sequenced. Sequencing was performed with immunoSEQ multiplex PCR; in TCRdb, only in-frame clones are kept and a portion is missing. The sample has over 200,000 clones; approximately 10% are singletons. The sample was naive CD4+ T cells from blood. Source of these receptors: a man younger than 45 with type 1 diabetes.

The rearrangement links TRBV6-1 to TRBJ2-7; tentative D call: TRBD2 (6 bases). Germline-derived CDR1 and CDR2 are MNHNS and SASEGT. The CDR3 totals 12 residues. The V and J ends lost 6 bases and 5 bases respectively, with 11 bases between them. In DNA form, the CDR3 reads TGTGCCAGCAGCTGGGGGGAGCACGAGCAGTACTTC. Amino acids: CASSWGEHEQYF.

The CDR3 DNA reads TGTGCCAGCAGCGACGGGGGACCAAATGAGCAGTTCTTC. Residues: CASSDGGPNEQFF. The chain recombines TRBV7-2 with TRBJ2-1, with D possibly being TRBD2 (6 bases). Germline V gene lookup returns CDR1 SGHTA and CDR2 FQGNSA. The CDR3 has 13 amino acids. The germline V and J ends were trimmed by 5 bases and 7 bases, with 12 bases remaining between them.

This clone showed up just a few times. The rearrangement links TRBV7-2 to TRBJ2-1; 8 bases match TRBD2. V shed 0 bases and J 8 bases; nucleotides not matched to a gene: 9. The CDR3 covers 16 residues. Germline V CDR1 and CDR2: SGHTA, FQGNSA. The CDR3 protein is CASSLAGAGVRDEQFF. The CDR3 DNA reads TGTGCCAGCAGCTTAGCCGGAGCGGGGGTGCGGGATGAGCAGTTCTTC.

The chain is built from TRBV6-5 and TRBJ1-2, with 10 bases that match TRBD1. The CDR3 spans 15 residues. From germline, CDR1 is MNHEY and CDR2 SVGAGI. J gave up 3 bases and V 8 bases, and 9 bases lay outside the gene matches. The CDR3 DNA reads TGTGCCAGCGGAACGAGGACAGGGGGTGACTATGGCTACACCTTC. Its translation: CASGTRTGGDYGYTF.

The chain combines TRBV27 with TRBJ2-6, with 7 bases identical to TRBD2. The CDR3 sequence is 15 residues long. Germline V gene lookup returns CDR1 MNHEY and CDR2 SMNVEV (reference sequence). V lost 7 bases, J lost 1 base, and 4 bases stayed unmatched. As DNA, the CDR3 is TGTGCCAGCATGGCGCGGGAGTCTGGGGCCAACGTCCTGACTTTC. Encoded protein: CASMARESGANVLTF.

Here the CDR3 DNA reads TGCGCCAGCAGTTCCGGGACAGAGAACACTGAAGCTTTCTTT. Its translation is CASSSGTENTEAFF. The chain is built from TRBV5-1 and TRBJ1-1, with TRBD1 identical over 7 bases. Germline CDR1 and CDR2: SGHRS and YFSETQ. V dropped 5 bases and J dropped 1; count of bases not matched to a gene: 5. The CDR3 loop spans 14 amino acids. Full variable domain (missing parts from reference TRBV5-1 and TRBJ1-1): KAGVTQTPRYLIKTRGQQVTLSCSPISGHRSVSWYQQTPGQGLQFLFEYFSETQRNKGNFPGRFSGRQFSNSRSEMNVSTLELGDSALYLCASSSGTENTEAFFGQGTRLTVV.

The V gene is TRBV30, the J gene TRBJ2-1, with 8 positions matching TRBD2. This CDR3 is built from 13 residues. V shed 5 bases and J 10 bases; nucleotides not matched to a gene: 10. Per the germline V gene, CDR1 is GTSNPN and CDR2 is SVGIG (reference sequence). CDR3 in DNA: TGTGCCTGGGGAAGACACCGGGGGGGCGAGCAGTTCTTC. This translates into CAWGRHRGGEQFF. Together with reference TRBV30 and TRBJ2-1, the CDR3 gives the full variable domain: SQTIHQWPATLVQPVGSPLSLECTVEGTSNPNLYWYRQAAGRGLQLLFYSVGIGQISSEVPQNLSASRPQDRQFILSSKKLLLSDSGFYLCAWGRHRGGEQFFGPGTRLTVL.

This clone was observed a handful of times. The chain has TRBV6-5 and TRBJ1-4, with D unclear. Per germline, CDR1 MNHEY and CDR2 SVGAGI. The V end was cut by 0 bases, the J end by 1 base, with 9 bases between. This CDR3 is 16 amino acids long. This CDR3 reads CASSYSFQITNEKLFF. The DNA of the CDR3 is TGTGCCAGCAGTTACTCGTTCCAGATAACTAATGAAAAACTGTTTTTT.

This clone was found a few times. The rearrangement joins TRBV6-6 to TRBJ1-1; possible D gene TRBD1, 5 bases. The germline CDR1 and CDR2 sequences are MNHNY and SVGAGI (reference sequence). CDR3 length: 14 residues. Trimming shortened V by 2 bases and J by 1 base, and 8 bases separated the two germline ends. The CDR3 is CASSYGGWNTEAFF. The CDR3 bases are TGTGCCAGCAGTTACGGGGGGTGGAACACTGAAGCTTTCTTT.